Reported below is one T cell receptor (beta chain). No antigen is known for it. Profiling relied on immunoSEQ multiplex PCR, and the TCRdb table lists in-frame clones only, not all of them. The table includes 65,000 to 95,000 clones, about four fifths detected once. This CDR3 has 19 amino acids. V was pared by 4 bases and J by 4 bases, with 29 bases between. CDR1 and CDR2 from the germline V gene are MNHEY and SMNVEV (reference sequence). The sample is drawn from a study of T cell clones after liver transplantation. Turning to the study itself: Graft-donor-reactive sequences were compared with third-party-reactive TCRbeta sequences from pre-transplant mixed lymphocyte reactions. Regarding the study as a whole: Post-transplant, graft-donor-reactive CD4 TCRbeta sequences in blood dropped significantly in most of the 8 subjects.

This chain links TRBV27 with TRBJ2-7; possible D gene TRBD2, 6 bases. Sequenced here: CD4+ T cells from blood, sampled before liver transplant. The origin of this receptor is a human donor who received a liver transplant. Here the CDR3 reads CASSSRVGRGLLPYYEQYF. In DNA form, the CDR3 reads TGTGCCAGCAGTTCAAGAGTTGGTAGGGGACTTTTACCCTATTACGAGCAGTACTTC.